These 13 T cell receptor beta chains came from one sample sequenced in a study of T cells in Graves' hyperthyroidism and ophthalmopathy. The source material, RNA transcripts, was used to amplify TCR beta CDR3 regions. Primed by the HTBI set, a first-round RT-PCR was run on the TCR CDR3. TCRdb processed the multiplex PCR reads anew with MiXCR; each CDR3 protein has one entry. This sample yields around 700,000 distinct CDR3 sequences, of which 15% to 20% are seen a single time; 16% belongs to the top ten. The sequencing input was blood. These receptors came from a woman aged 45-60 years with Graves' hyperthyroidism that later progressed to Graves' ophthalmopathy.

Concerning this clonotype: One end of the junction fails to match germline, which may point to a read error. This sequence joins TRBV5-1 and TRBJ1-2, with TRBD1 as a possible D gene (5 bases). CDR1 is SGHRS and CDR2 is YFSETQ in the germline V gene. The CDR3 consists of 12 residues. The CDR3 DNA reads TGCGCCAGGAGCTTGACAGATTATGGCTACACCTTC. Translated: CARSLTDYGYTF.

The V call is TRBV7-9, the J call TRBJ2-2, with D perhaps TRBD2 (6 bases). V was trimmed by 2 bases and J by 3 bases, leaving 16 bases between them. The germline V gene has CDR1 SEHNR and CDR2 FQNEAQ (reference sequence). The CDR3 is 17 amino acids. In DNA form, the CDR3 reads TGTGCCAGCAGCTTAACAGGATGGCCGGGGGACACCGGGGAGCTGTTTTTT. This translates into CASSLTGWPGDTGELFF.

This clonotype was counted many times. The rearrangement uses TRBV2 and TRBJ1-1; D gene unclear. With 8 bases removed from V and 11 bases from J, the gap between germline ends came to 12 bases. Per the germline V gene, CDR1 is SNHLY and CDR2 is FYNNEI. There are 10 residues in the CDR3. The CDR3 loop is CASGSVSAFF. The CDR3 coding sequence is TGTGCCAGCGGCTCGGTCTCGGCTTTCTTT.

As to this clonotype: A junction boundary mismatches the germline segment, possibly from a read error. The chain links TRBV27 to TRBJ1-5; TRBD1 agrees at 7 bases. In germline, CDR1 is MNHEY, CDR2 SMNVEV (reference sequence). The CDR3 spans 12 residues. In DNA form, the CDR3 reads TGTGCCAGCAGTTTACGACAGGGTCCCCAGCGTTTT. Its protein is CASSLRQGPQRF.

The genes are TRBV28 and TRBJ1-2; TRBD1 aligns across 12 bases. V gave up 5 bases and J gave up 6 bases; unmatched junction bases: 13. The germline gives CDR1 MDHEN, CDR2 SYDVKM. The CDR3 spans 17 residues. The CDR3 region is CASSIPGQGARVDGYTF. The CDR3 DNA is TGTGCCAGCAGTATTCCGGGACAGGGGGCGCGAGTTGATGGCTACACCTTC.

CDR3 in amino acids: CSAREYRTEAFF. DNA of the CDR3: TGCAGTGCTAGAGAGTACCGGACTGAAGCTTTCTTT. V gene TRBV20-1 combines with J gene TRBJ1-1, with unresolved D. This CDR3 is 12 amino acids long. Germline-derived CDR1 and CDR2 are DFQATT and SNEGSKA (reference sequence). V lost 0 bases, J lost 5 bases, and 7 bases lay in between.

This clonotype was detected only a few times. The junction shows a germline mismatch at one end, possibly a read error. The chain joins TRBV3-1 to TRBJ2-3; TRBD1 matches at 12 bases. CDR1 and CDR2 from the germline V gene are LGHDT and YNNKEL (reference sequence). This CDR3 region has 16 residues. CDR3 in DNA: TGTGCCTGCAGCCCCGGGACAGGGGGCCTCGCAGATACGCAGTATTTT. It specifies CACSPGTGGLADTQYF.

J is TRBJ2-7 and V is TRBV10-2, with TRBD2 matching 14 bases. CDR1 and CDR2 (germline): WSHSY, SAAADI. Trimming at V came to 6 bases and at J to 2 bases, leaving 3 bases not matched to a gene. This CDR3 has 15 amino acids. The CDR3 is CASRKGLAGAYEQYF. The CDR3 nucleotides are TGCGCCAGCAGGAAGGGACTAGCGGGGGCCTACGAGCAGTACTTC.

This clonotype was counted between two and nine times. The chain couples TRBV6-1 to TRBJ1-2; tentative D call: TRBD1 (5 bases). The germline gives CDR1 MNHNS, CDR2 SASEGT. The length of the CDR3 is 14 residues. Between the trimmed V and J ends, which lost 7 bases and 5 bases, there was a span of 17 bases. The CDR3 nucleotides are TGTGCCAGCACCCCGGGGGGGGGAGGATATGGCTACACCTTC. Residues: CASTPGGGGYGYTF.

In this sample, this clonotype turned up a few times. This chain links TRBV4-1 with TRBJ1-4; D ambiguous. Trimming left V 3 bases short and J 2 bases short, with 10 bases between. Germline lookup yields CDR1 MGHRA and CDR2 YSYEKL. The length of the CDR3 is 15 residues. CDR3 loop: CASSQGPLTNEKLFF. In nucleotides, the CDR3 is TGCGCCAGCAGCCAGGGCCCTCTTACTAATGAAAAACTGTTTTTT.

This clonotype has only a few counts. The chain links TRBV6-1 to TRBJ1-4; D is uncertain. CDR1 is MNHNS and CDR2 is SASEGT in the germline V gene. The V end lost 2 bases, the J end lost 3 bases, and 10 bases lay between the germline ends. The CDR3 consists of 15 residues. CDR3 nucleotides: TGTGCCAGCAGTGAACTGCGGGGATCTAATGAAAAACTGTTTTTT. Its protein is CASSELRGSNEKLFF.

The J gene is TRBJ2-7, the V gene TRBV7-9, with a tentative D call TRBD1 (6 bases). Per germline, CDR1 SEHNR and CDR2 FQNEAQ (reference sequence). The CDR3 contains 14 residues. The V gene lost 5 bases and the J gene lost 0 bases, with 11 bases spanning the gap. CDR3 sequence: CASSPDSDSYEQYF. The CDR3 region has the DNA TGTGCCAGCAGCCCGGACAGTGACTCCTACGAGCAGTACTTC.

The chain links TRBV20-1 to TRBJ2-1; D is perhaps TRBD2 (6 bases). Germline CDR1 DFQATT, CDR2 SNEGSKA (reference sequence). The CDR3 contains 11 residues. In DNA, the CDR3 is TGCGCCGGGAGCTTCGAGGCTGAGCAGTTCTTC. Translated: CAGSFEAEQFF.